One sample yielded the 21 T cell receptor beta chains listed below, sequenced in a study of blood T cell repertoires in COVID-19. Profiled with immunoSEQ multiplex PCR; TCRdb holds only in-frame clones, not every one. The sample records some 31,000 clones, around 87% being singletons. The sequenced material came from peripheral blood. The source of these receptors is a human donor in a cohort sampled during active COVID-19. The donor label of this sample is uncertain.

The V call is TRBV7-9, the J call TRBJ2-7, with 9 bases fitting TRBD2. Germline lookup yields CDR1 SEHNR and CDR2 FQNEAQ (reference sequence). Trimming cost V 4 bases and J 4 bases; bases outside gene matches: 8. The CDR3 runs 15 residues. CDR3 coding DNA: TGTGCCAGCAGCTCGCAGCGGGAGGAAGGGTACGAGCAGTACTTC. Translating gives CASSSQREEGYEQYF.

This sequence joins TRBV6-5 and TRBJ2-5; D is uncertain. V was cut by 0 bases and J by 4 bases, with 6 bases left in between. Looked up from germline, CDR1 is MNHEY and CDR2 is SVGAGI. This CDR3 has 13 amino acids. This CDR3 reads CASSYSRRETQYF. DNA of the CDR3: TGTGCCAGCAGTTACTCCCGTCGAGAGACCCAGTACTTC.

V usage is TRBV11-2 and J usage is TRBJ2-7; perhaps TRBD2 as D (6 bases). The CDR3 length is 14 residues. CDR1 SGHAT and CDR2 FQNNGV come from the germline V gene. V lost 2 bases, J lost 7 bases, and 15 bases lay in between. In DNA form, the CDR3 reads TGTGCCAGCAGCTTAACTATGGGGCTAGCGGAGCAGTACTTC. Its protein is CASSLTMGLAEQYF.

The CDR3 region is CATSRDRGDTQYF. The CDR3 DNA reads as TGTGCCACCAGCAGAGATCGAGGAGATACGCAGTATTTT. The V and J genes are TRBV15 and TRBJ2-3; D call uncertain. This CDR3 spans 13 amino acids. V was trimmed by 0 bases and J by 5 bases, leaving 6 bases between them. The germline CDR1 and CDR2 sequences are LNHNV and YYDKDF (reference sequence).

This clone was detected only once. The chain joins TRBV7-9 to TRBJ2-1; no firm D call. Germline V lookup: CDR1 SEHNR, CDR2 FQNEAQ (reference sequence). V was clipped by 4 bases and J by 4 bases, with 8 bases between them. This CDR3 is 13 amino acids long. CDR3 nucleotides: TGTGCCAGCAGCTCCTTCCAGTACAATGAGCAGTTCTTC. Its protein is CASSSFQYNEQFF.

V usage is TRBV7-9 and J usage is TRBJ1-4; TRBD1 is a possible D gene (5 bases). The length of the CDR3 is 15 residues. V was shortened by 3 bases and J by 0 bases, with 8 bases between the two germline ends. Per germline, CDR1 SEHNR and CDR2 FQNEAQ (reference sequence). The DNA of the CDR3 is TGTGCCAGCAGCTTCCGGGGGGCAACTAATGAAAAACTGTTTTTT. Translating gives CASSFRGATNEKLFF.

The chain carries TRBV4-2 and TRBJ2-7, with a tentative D call TRBD2 (7 bases). Germline V gene data show CDR1 as LGHNA and CDR2 as YNFKEQ. The CDR3 is made up of 16 amino acids. V was pared by 2 bases and J by 5 bases, with 19 bases between. CDR3 loop: CASSQTTGRRGDEQYF. The CDR3 region has the DNA TGTGCCAGCAGCCAAACGACAGGACGTCGGGGGGACGAGCAGTACTTC.

The rearrangement joins TRBV28 to TRBJ2-5; D gene unclear. The CDR3 consists of 13 residues. The germline V and J ends were trimmed by 4 bases and 0 bases, with 6 bases remaining between them. In germline, CDR1 is MDHEN, CDR2 SYDVKM. The CDR3 reads CASSSQYQETQYF. The CDR3 region has the DNA TGTGCCAGCAGTTCTCAGTACCAAGAGACCCAGTACTTC.

J is TRBJ2-3 and V is TRBV19, with D possibly being TRBD2 (6 bases). Per the germline V gene, CDR1 is LNHDA and CDR2 is SQIVND (reference sequence). The CDR3 has 17 amino acids. Trimming took off 5 bases at V and 2 bases at J, with 20 bases between the two ends. CDR3 region: CASSSLKSAGNTDTQYF. For the CDR3, the DNA is TGTGCCAGTAGTTCCCTTAAATCTGCGGGAAACACAGATACGCAGTATTTT.

V gene TRBV24-1 combines with J gene TRBJ2-1; unclear D gene. CDR1 is KGHDR and CDR2 is SFDVKD in the germline V gene. The CDR3 is 14 amino acids. Trimming took off 4 bases at V and 5 bases at J, with 11 bases between the two ends. The CDR3 DNA follows: TGTGCCACCAGTGACCAGTACAGAGACAATGAGCAGTTCTTC. Translating gives CATSDQYRDNEQFF.

This chain links TRBV5-6 with TRBJ2-3, with TRBD2 matching over 9 bases. Germline assignment: CDR1 SGHDT and CDR2 YYEEEE. The length of the CDR3 is 15 residues. After removal of 5 bases from V and 3 bases from J, the junction contained 7 bases not matched to a gene. As DNA, the CDR3 is TGTGCCAGCAGATTACTAGCGGGCGGGACAGATACGCAGTATTTT. Translation: CASRLLAGGTDTQYF. The variable domain in full, completed from reference TRBV5-6 and TRBJ2-3, reads DAGVTQSPTHLIKTRGQQVTLRCSPKSGHDTVSWYQQALGQGPQFIFQYYEEEERQRGNFPDRFSGHQFPNYSSELNVNALLLGDSALYLCASRLLAGGTDTQYFGPGTRLTVL.

The chain carries TRBV7-9 and TRBJ2-7; TRBD2 is a possible D gene (6 bases). This CDR3 has 14 residues. Trimming pared 0 bases from V and 2 bases from J, leaving 8 bases between. Germline CDR1 reads SEHNR; CDR2 reads FQNEAQ (reference sequence). The CDR3: CASSLAGLTYEQYF. DNA for the CDR3: TGTGCCAGCAGCTTAGCCGGACTAACCTACGAGCAGTACTTC.

V is TRBV7-6 and J is TRBJ2-7, with D tentatively TRBD2 (5 bases). Germline V gene data show CDR1 as SGHVS and CDR2 as FNYEAQ. This CDR3 is built from 15 residues. Trimming shortened V by 1 base and J by 4 bases, and 14 bases separated the two germline ends. CDR3 region: CASSLGVRPGYEQYF. The CDR3 coding sequence is TGTGCCAGCAGCTTAGGGGTTCGACCGGGATACGAGCAGTACTTC.

This clone has just one count. J is TRBJ2-7 and V is TRBV28; 8 nucleotides line up with TRBD1. V dropped 5 bases and J dropped 0; count of bases not matched to a gene: 6. Germline assignment: CDR1 MDHEN and CDR2 SYDVKM. There are 15 residues in the CDR3. The CDR3 loop reads CASSTTGTGSYEQYF. DNA of the CDR3: TGTGCCAGCAGTACCACCGGGACAGGCTCCTACGAGCAGTACTTC.

V is TRBV30 and J is TRBJ1-3; D unresolved. The V gene's germline CDR1 is GTSNPN and CDR2 SVGIG (reference sequence). The V and J ends lost 0 bases and 2 bases respectively, with 8 bases between them. The CDR3 contains 14 residues. The CDR3 loop is CAWSVAVTGNTIYF. The CDR3 bases are TGTGCCTGGAGTGTAGCGGTAACTGGAAACACCATATATTTT. Drawing the rest from reference TRBV30 and TRBJ1-3, the complete variable domain is SQTIHQWPATLVQPVGSPLSLECTVEGTSNPNLYWYRQAAGRGLQLLFYSVGIGQISSEVPQNLSASRPQDRQFILSSKKLLLSDSGFYLCAWSVAVTGNTIYFGEGSWLTVV.

The chain recombines TRBV5-4 with TRBJ2-1; TRBD2 matches 10 bases. CDR1 and CDR2 from the germline V gene are SGHNT and YYREEE (reference sequence). The CDR3 is 15 amino acids. Trimming removed 5 bases from V and 4 bases from J; junction bases left unmatched: 6. The CDR3 region has the DNA TGTGCCAGCAGTCGGACTAGCGGAGATTACAATGAGCAGTTCTTC. This sequence encodes CASSRTSGDYNEQFF. Full variable domain (rest looked up from reference TRBV5-4 and TRBJ2-1): ETGVTQSPTHLIKTRGQQVTLRCSSQSGHNTVSWYQQALGQGPQFIFQYYREEENGRGNFPPRFSGLQFPNYSSELNVNALELDDSALYLCASSRTSGDYNEQFFGPGTRLTVL.

This clone was seen once. V and J are TRBV27 and TRBJ2-1; TRBD2 matches 8 bases. CDR1 and CDR2 (germline): MNHEY, SMNVEV (reference sequence). Trimming took 10 bases from V and 6 from J; bases not matched to a gene: 8. There are 13 residues in the CDR3. Here the CDR3 DNA reads TGTGCCACCCTCGGGGGGGCGAGCAATGAGCAGTTCTTC. Its protein is CATLGGASNEQFF.

V is TRBV13 and J is TRBJ2-1; weak D call: TRBD2 (5 bases). This CDR3 contains 17 residues. Germline loops: CDR1 PRHDT, CDR2 FYEKMQ (reference sequence). Trimming pared 4 bases from V and 7 bases from J, leaving 23 bases between. CDR3 sequence (DNA): TGTGCCAGCAGCTCCAACGTGTTTGCGGGCAAGGAGAATGAGCAGTTCTTC. This encodes CASSSNVFAGKENEQFF.

This clone was observed a handful of times. The chain couples TRBV7-8 to TRBJ2-1, with 8 bases fitting TRBD1. Unmatched junction bases numbered 9, after V lost 4 bases and J lost 7 bases. Germline V gives CDR1 SGHVS, CDR2 FQNEAQ. The CDR3 length is 15 residues. CDR3 DNA: TGTGCCAGCAGCTCCGGGACAGGAACGGGGAATGAGCAGTTCTTC. Protein product: CASSSGTGTGNEQFF.

The chain combines TRBV27 with TRBJ2-5; TRBD2 is a possible D gene (6 bases). V was trimmed by 0 bases and J by 4 bases, leaving 6 bases between them. The germline gives CDR1 MNHEY, CDR2 SMNVEV (reference sequence). This CDR3 region has 13 residues. The CDR3 DNA reads as TGTGCCAGCAGTTTATCGGGGGGAGAGACCCAGTACTTC. It yields the protein CASSLSGGETQYF.

The J gene is TRBJ1-1, the V gene TRBV4-1; 7 bases align to TRBD1. Unmatched junction bases numbered 2, after V lost 4 bases and J lost 3 bases. The CDR3 sequence is 13 residues long. From germline, CDR1 is MGHRA and CDR2 YSYEKL. The CDR3 reads CASSRQGDTEAFF. CDR3 nucleotides: TGCGCCAGCAGCCGACAGGGCGACACTGAAGCTTTCTTT.